This T cell receptor (beta chain) was recovered during a study of T cell responses to AZD1222 COVID-19 vaccine. Study-level background: Some second doses came at about 4 weeks and others at about 12 weeks; these were pooled. General study points: Most donors were white British and more were female, and clonal diversity was possibly underestimated. Repertoires were collected only later (after the peak T cell response had occurred).

Trimming left V 6 bases short and J 1 base short, with 24 bases between. Germline-derived CDR1 and CDR2 are MNHEY and SVGEGT. The CDR3 spans 18 residues. As for this clone: The antigen is undetermined.

Generated by immunoSEQ multiplex PCR, the TCRdb table keeps only in-frame clones and is missing some. The table records about 130,000 clones, over 75% of them present only once. Specimen: peripheral blood, collected on day 0 of AZD1222 vaccination. This TCR derives from an adult in good health. V gene TRBV6-2 or TRBV6-3 combines with J gene TRBJ2-5; tentatively, D is TRBD1 or TRBD2 (6 bases each). The CDR3 nucleotides read TGTGCCAGCAGCCCCGACTGGACAGCCCGGGGGCCCCAAGAGACCCAGTACTTC. It specifies CASSPDWTARGPQETQYF.